The source of this TCR beta chain is a study of OX40 agonist ivuxolimab in advanced cancers. Autoimmune disease history or systemic immunosuppression meant exclusion. Only in-frame clones appear in the TCRdb table, and some are missing; sequencing was by immunoSEQ multiplex PCR. The sample includes 48,000 or so clones, about 81% seen only once; the top ten take about 7.3%. CDR3 size: 11 residues. V lost 8 bases to trimming and J lost 11 bases, with 15 bases between them. Per the germline V gene, CDR1 is ENHRY and CDR2 is SYGVKD. The clonotype was recovered from an adult with an advanced solid tumor such as melanoma, head and neck, liver or kidney cancer. The gene calls are TRBV10-3 and TRBJ2-5; D is unresolved. The specimen comprised CD4+ or CD8+ T cells sorted from blood, sampled in a trial of the OX40 agonist ivuxolimab. The CDR3 DNA follows: TGTGCCATCCGAGAGACTGCGGAGCAGTACTTC. It is translated as CAIRETAEQYF.